This T cell receptor beta chain was profiled in a study of CD8+ T cells in alopecia areata. Study summary: Patients remained on tofacitinib for 6 to 18 months and then went 6 months without it. Study-level results: Higher clonality and more expanded CD8+ clones appeared in lesional than normal scalp.

A few counts support this clone. Its antigen is undetermined. The CDR3 consists of 18 residues. V dropped 6 bases and J dropped 0 bases, with 20 bases sitting between them. Per the germline V gene, CDR1 is LNHDA and CDR2 is SQIVND (reference sequence). RNA extraction was followed by reverse transcription into cDNA, which acted as the sequencing template. TCRdb's copy holds only in-frame clones and misses some; the assay was immunoSEQ multiplex PCR. The sample carries roughly 92,000 clones, just over 70% recorded once. Treatment meaning: oral pan-JAK inhibitor, 5-10 mg twice daily. The sequences come from CD8+ T cells sorted from blood, collected around week 44, from a patient treated with tofacitinib. The V call is TRBV19, the J call TRBJ1-4; tentative D call: TRBD1 (6 bases). This sequence originates from a human donor with alopecia areata. CDR3 protein: CASSSDSIHPATNEKLFF. In DNA, the CDR3 is TGTGCCAGTAGCTCGGACAGCATACATCCTGCAACTAATGAAAAACTGTTTTTT.